This passage covers 20 T cell receptor beta chains from one sample sequenced in a study of T cell clonality in common variable immunodeficiency. Sequencing used immunoSEQ multiplex PCR; TCRdb keeps in-frame clones, though not all of them. The sample lists more than 35,000 clones, none appearing once, the ten largest making up 0.68%. The specimen sequenced was peripheral blood mononuclear cells. These receptors were collected from a person between 18 and 75 years old in good health.

This clone was counted many times. Read coverage stops 3 residues before the CDR3 terminus; the germline J gene supplies the remainder. The chain links TRBV4-1 to TRBJ2-1; a possible D gene is TRBD1 (6 bases). The germline V and J ends were trimmed by 3 bases and 4 bases, with 19 bases remaining between them. Per germline, CDR1 MGHRA and CDR2 YSYEKL. The CDR3 totals 17 residues. Partial CDR3 DNA: TGCGCCAGCAGCCACCCGCCACAGGGTTTAACGTACAATGAG. Encoded protein: CASSHPPQGLTYNE. The whole CDR3 sequence reads CASSHPPQGLTYNEQFF.

This clone came up many times. CDR3 protein: CASSHGQINYGYTF. The CDR3 DNA, read in part, is TGTGCCAGCAGCCACGGACAGATCAACTATGGC. The chain joins TRBV5-4 to TRBJ1-2, with D perhaps TRBD1 (6 bases). The read terminates 3 residues before the CDR3 end, so the remaining end is supplied by the germline J gene. Germline CDR1 is SGHNT and CDR2 is YYREEE (reference sequence). The CDR3 sequence is 14 residues long. The V end was cut by 4 bases, the J end by 2 bases, with 12 bases between.

This clone was counted ten times or more. Coverage ceases 3 residues before the CDR3 finishes, and the germline J gene fills in the end. The J gene is TRBJ2-4, the V gene TRBV18; a possible D gene is TRBD2 (6 bases). Looked up from germline, CDR1 is KGHSH and CDR2 is LQKENI. V gave up 3 bases and J gave up 0 bases, with 9 bases separating them. This CDR3 is built from 15 residues. This CDR3 is CASSPSGIAKNIQYF. Partial CDR3 DNA: TGTGCCAGCTCACCTAGCGGCATAGCCAAAAACATT.

This clone was seen at least ten times. The read ends 3 residues before the CDR3 terminus; that terminus is restored from the germline J gene. The chain links TRBV11-2 to TRBJ2-7; 7 nucleotides align to TRBD1. Trimming at V came to 3 bases and at J to 3 bases, leaving 5 bases not matched to a gene. CDR3 length: 14 amino acids. Germline lookup yields CDR1 SGHAT and CDR2 FQNNGV. The DNA read from the CDR3 is TGTGCCAGCAGCTTGGAACAGGGGTTCTACGAG. It translates to CASSLEQGFYE. The whole CDR3 sequence is CASSLEQGFYEQYF.

This clone was observed at least ten times. The read falls 3 residues short of the CDR3 end, and the missing part is taken from the germline J gene. V usage is TRBV5-1 and J usage is TRBJ1-3; 8 bases align to TRBD1. Germline CDR1 SGHRS, CDR2 YFSETQ. CDR3 length equals 14 residues. Trimming at V came to 4 bases and at J to 8 bases, leaving 8 bases not matched to a gene. Here the CDR3 reads CASSPRTGIDTIYF. The CDR3 DNA, read in part, is TGCGCCAGCAGCCCCAGGACAGGGATAGACACC.

This clone was seen at least ten times. Coverage ceases 3 residues before the CDR3 finishes, and the germline J gene fills in the end. This chain uses TRBV20-1 with TRBJ2-7, with TRBD1 matching over 9 bases. CDR1 is DFQATT, CDR2 SNEGSKA, per germline (reference sequence). V lost 7 bases, J lost 0 bases, and 13 bases stayed unmatched. The CDR3 is made up of 16 amino acids. Partial CDR3 DNA: TGCAGTGTGGCACAGGGGGCGATCACTAGCTCCTACGAG. It codes for CSVAQGAITSSYE. The whole CDR3 region reads CSVAQGAITSSYEQYF.

This clone showed up many times. Coverage ceases 3 residues before the CDR3 finishes, and the germline J gene fills in the end. The chain is built from TRBV30 and TRBJ2-1; 7 nucleotides align to TRBD2. The CDR3 spans 15 residues. Germline V gives CDR1 GTSNPN, CDR2 SVGIG (reference sequence). The V and J ends lost 0 bases and 3 bases, in that order; junction bases with no gene match: 5. This CDR3 is CAWSVGSGVYNEQFF. The sequenced part of the CDR3 DNA is TGTGCCTGGAGTGTAGGCAGCGGGGTCTACAATGAG.

This clone was recorded many times. With the read ending 3 residues before the CDR3 end, the germline J gene is used to fill in that end. This chain uses TRBV4-1 with TRBJ2-1, with D possibly being TRBD1 (5 bases). Between the trimmed V and J ends, which lost 3 bases and 7 bases, there was a span of 19 bases. This CDR3 region has 16 residues. The V gene's germline CDR1 is MGHRA and CDR2 YSYEKL. The CDR3 loop is CASSHVRGPPRNEQFF. CDR3 DNA, as far as it was read: TGCGCCAGCAGCCACGTTAGGGGCCCCCCTAGGAATGAG.

The sample holds many counts of this clone. With the read ending 3 residues before the CDR3 end, the germline J gene is used to fill in that end. The chain combines TRBV20-1 with TRBJ1-1; unclear D gene. Trimming shortened V by 6 bases and J by 3 bases, and 14 bases separated the two germline ends. The CDR3 covers 13 residues. The germline gives CDR1 DFQATT, CDR2 SNEGSKA (reference sequence). The covered CDR3 bases are TGCAGTGCCGAGCGGGCAGAACACACTGAA. Protein product: CSAERAEHTE. In full, the CDR3 reads CSAERAEHTEAFF.

This clone has a count of ten or more. The read halts 3 residues ahead of the CDR3 end, with the missing end drawn from the germline J gene. V usage is TRBV19 and J usage is TRBJ1-2; 9 nucleotides align to TRBD1. V lost 6 bases, J lost 5 bases, and 10 bases stayed unmatched. The CDR3 runs to 15 residues. Germline lookup yields CDR1 LNHDA and CDR2 SQIVND (reference sequence). The sequenced CDR3 bases are TGTGCCAGTAGCCCACAGGGGGCGGAACGGTATGGC. Protein sequence: CASSPQGAERYG. The complete CDR3 reads CASSPQGAERYGYTF.

This clone showed up many times. The CDR3 end falls 3 residues outside the read, so it is completed with the germline J gene. The chain is built from TRBV15 and TRBJ2-5; TRBD2 agrees at 11 bases. Germline V gives CDR1 LNHNV, CDR2 YYDKDF (reference sequence). This CDR3 has 16 amino acids. Trimming at V came to 0 bases and at J to 2 bases, leaving 2 bases not matched to a gene. The CDR3 loop is CATSRDGTSGQETQYF. The sequenced part of the CDR3 DNA is TGTGCCACCAGCAGAGATGGGACTAGCGGACAAGAGACC.

This clone showed up many times. The read is 3 residues too short to cover the CDR3 end, so that end is filled in from the germline J gene. The rearrangement uses TRBV5-1 and TRBJ2-7; 8 bases fit TRBD1. Germline trimming cut 4 bases from V and 3 bases from J; bases unmatched to any gene: 9. Germline V gene data show CDR1 as SGHRS and CDR2 as YFSETQ. This CDR3 contains 15 residues. CDR3 bases read: TGCGCCAGCAGCCGGTGGGTGACAGGGGACTACGAG. This codes for CASSRWVTGDYE. The CDR3 as a whole reads CASSRWVTGDYEQYF.

Many counts were recorded for this clone. The CDR3 is cut off 3 residues early in the read; its end comes from the germline J gene. The chain combines TRBV4-2 with TRBJ2-1, with 10 bases aligning to TRBD1. V was pared by 3 bases and J by 9 bases, with 11 bases of the junction left unmatched. CDR1 LGHNA and CDR2 YNFKEQ come from the germline V gene. The CDR3 extends over 16 amino acids. CDR3 sequence: CASSQRQGARFFEQFF. The covered CDR3 bases are TGTGCCAGCAGCCAGCGACAGGGGGCGCGGTTCTTTGAG.

This clone came up many times. The observed sequence ends 3 residues before the CDR3 terminus, with the missing tail filled in from the germline J gene. V and J are TRBV13 and TRBJ1-6, with 8 bases fitting TRBD1. V lost 0 bases and J lost 5; bases outside the gene matches: 9. The germline CDR1 and CDR2 sequences are PRHDT and FYEKMQ (reference sequence). This CDR3 contains 18 residues. The CDR3 sequence is CASSLGLVRGLNNSPLHF. Partial CDR3 DNA: TGTGCCAGCAGCTTAGGCCTAGTCAGGGGGCTGAATAATTCACCC.

This clone has a count of ten or more. From the germline J gene comes the end of the CDR3, since the read stops 3 residues before it. The chain couples TRBV5-1 to TRBJ1-2; TRBD1 agrees at 8 bases. The germline V gene encodes CDR1 SGHRS and CDR2 YFSETQ. The V and J ends lost 4 bases and 4 bases, in that order; junction bases with no gene match: 15. This CDR3 is built from 17 residues. The CDR3 is CASSAGQVKASSYGYTF. The CDR3 DNA, read in part, is TGCGCCAGCAGCGCGGGACAGGTAAAGGCTTCTAGCTATGGC.

This clone was found many times. The CDR3 end falls 3 residues outside the read, so it is completed with the germline J gene. The rearrangement joins TRBV7-8 to TRBJ2-7, with 9 bases aligning to TRBD2. J was trimmed by 0 bases and V by 4 bases; bases with no gene match: 13. This CDR3 has 18 amino acids. Per the germline V gene, CDR1 is SGHVS and CDR2 is FQNEAQ. The sequenced CDR3 bases are TGTGCCAGCAGCTACGGTGGAAGACTAGCGGTGAGCTCCTACGAG. As protein: CASSYGGRLAVSSYE. The whole CDR3 sequence is CASSYGGRLAVSSYEQYF.

This clone was observed many times. The CDR3 end is not reached by the read, which stops 3 residues before it; the germline J gene fills it in. The chain combines TRBV28 with TRBJ1-1, with D perhaps TRBD1 (6 bases). The germline gives CDR1 MDHEN, CDR2 SYDVKM. The CDR3 runs to 15 residues. The V and J ends lost 7 bases and 0 bases respectively, with 15 bases between them. The CDR3 reads CASTEAGAMNTEAFF. The part of the CDR3 DNA that was read is TGTGCCAGCACCGAGGCGGGGGCGATGAACACTGAA. Together with reference TRBV28 and TRBJ1-1, the CDR3 gives the full variable domain: DVKVTQSSRYLVKRTGEKVFLECVQDMDHENMFWYRQDPGLGLRLIYFSYDVKMKEKGDIPEGYSVSREKKERFSLILESASTNQTSMYLCASTEAGAMNTEAFFGQGTRLTVV.

This clone was seen ten or more times. The CDR3 sequence: CATSDSQGSDTQYF. The DNA read from the CDR3 is TGTGCCACCAGTGATTCGCAGGGATCAGATACG. The chain couples TRBV24-1 to TRBJ2-3, with D perhaps matching TRBD1 (5 bases). The sequenced fragment ends 3 residues before the CDR3 boundary, so the rest is inferred from the germline J gene. V was clipped by 2 bases and J by 4 bases, with 9 bases between them. Germline loops: CDR1 KGHDR, CDR2 SFDVKD. This CDR3 contains 14 residues.

This clone appeared many times. From the germline J gene comes the end of the CDR3, since the read stops 3 residues before it. This chain connects TRBV5-6 to TRBJ2-7; a weak D match, TRBD2 (6 bases). Looked up from germline, CDR1 is SGHDT and CDR2 is YYEEEE. This CDR3 is built from 14 residues. Deletions cut 0 bases from V and 5 bases from J, with 12 bases between. The CDR3 protein is CASSLGAGIHEQYF. CDR3 DNA, as far as it was read: TGTGCCAGCAGCTTGGGGGCGGGGATCCACGAG.

Ten or more counts support this clone. The missing CDR3 end, 3 residues past where the read stops, is filled in from the germline J gene. The chain couples TRBV4-1 to TRBJ2-6; 7 bases are shared with TRBD1. The CDR3 covers 17 residues. Germline assignment: CDR1 MGHRA and CDR2 YSYEKL. V lost 2 bases, J lost 4 bases, and 8 bases stayed unmatched. CDR3 residues: CASSQITGVAGANVLTF. The covered CDR3 bases are TGCGCCAGCAGCCAAATAACAGGGGTTGCGGGGGCCAACGTC.